This T cell receptor beta chain was found in a study of CD8+ T cells in alopecia areata. Study as a whole: Tofacitinib dosing lasted 6 to 18 months, which was then followed by 6 months off drug.

General study results and limits: Researchers reported that TCR sharing among patients proved less clear than in mice, possibly HLA-linked.

CDR1 is SQVTM and CDR2 is ANQGSEA in the germline V gene. The CDR3 has 12 residues. Trimming took 6 bases from V and 5 from J; bases not matched to a gene: 6. Sequencing templates came from extracted RNA that was reverse transcribed into cDNA. Assay used: immunoSEQ multiplex PCR; TCRdb lists only in-frame clones, some missing. Of 93,000 or so clones in the sample, under 90% are singletons; the top ten hold over 8.5%. The treatment is: oral pan-JAK inhibitor, 5-10 mg twice daily. Comment on this clone: Its target is not known.

This receptor was taken from a human donor with alopecia areata. This material consisted of CD8+ T cells sorted from blood, taken between weeks 30 and 35, from a patient treated with tofacitinib. This chain links TRBV29-1 with TRBJ1-1; 7 bases fit TRBD1. The CDR3 DNA reads as TGCAGCGTGCCGACAGGGCAAACTGAAGCTTTCTTT. Its translation is CSVPTGQTEAFF.